This TCR beta chain was sequenced for a study of T-cell reconstitution after alpha-beta-depleted transplantation in children. Findings of the study overall: Several hundred expanded graft clones reportedly supplied alpha-beta T cells about two months after transplant. Diversity of TCRbeta at day 60 was high in some patients, arising from surviving recipient T cells and thymic progenitors. Once a year had passed after transplant, T-cell counts and diversity came mostly from newly produced T cells.

J was trimmed by 2 bases and V by 0 bases; bases with no gene match: 16. CDR3 size: 19 residues. In germline, CDR1 is LGHNA, CDR2 YSLEER. A library of TCRbeta sequences, prepared with unique molecular identifiers, was generated. TCRdb redid the calling of the PCR reads with MiXCR, one entry per CDR3 protein. Among around 440,000 distinct CDR3 sequences listed, 10% to 13% were seen once. The sample holds many counts of this clonotype. Its antigen is not identified. This receptor was obtained from a child aged 2-9 years with inherited bone marrow failure, due to receive a stem cell transplant. The V call is TRBV4-3, the J call TRBJ2-7; 7 nucleotides line up with TRBD2. The input for sequencing was PBMCs, taken before TCRalphabeta/CD19-depleted stem cell transplant. The CDR3 sequence: CASSQETFLAAVGPYEQYF. CDR3 DNA sequence: TGCGCCAGCAGCCAAGAGACGTTCCTAGCGGCGGTGGGGCCCTACGAGCAGTACTTC.